This TCR beta chain was observed in a study of radiotherapy plus CTLA-4 blockade in lung cancer. Turning to the study itself: Among enrolled patients, 15% to 20% responded and approximately 33% achieved disease control.

Method: immunoSEQ multiplex PCR; TCRdb's copy keeps in-frame clones and lacks some. The data show 100,000 or so clones, roughly 80% seen once. Study-wide points: Early blood T cell clone dynamics, with interferon-beta, were reported to best predict response. An expansion of tumor-derived TCR clones occurred in blood after radiotherapy plus ipilimumab.

Patients with chemo-refractory metastatic non-small-cell lung cancer received focal radiation plus CTLA-4 blockade with ipilimumab. In the case of this clone: Its antigen remains unknown.

The TCR comes from a human donor with non-small cell lung cancer that progressed on radiotherapy plus ipilimumab. The input for sequencing was peripheral blood, taken from a patient treated with radiotherapy plus ipilimumab.

For the CDR3, the DNA is TGTGCCAGCAGCTTTCGGACTAGCGGGCTTTACAATGAGCAGTTCTTC. It is translated as CASSFRTSGLYNEQFF. The chain couples TRBV9 to TRBJ2-1; 11 positions agree with TRBD2. Trimming took 4 bases from V and 4 from J; bases not matched to a gene: 7. Per germline, CDR1 SGDLS and CDR2 YYNGEE. The CDR3 has 16 residues.